This note documents a single TCR beta chain sequence. Its antigen is not identified. A read error may produce the germline difference seen at one junction end. The identical CDR3 is also encoded by other nucleotide sequences in the sample. This sample is part of a study of shared clonotypes between healthy human individuals. Whole-study findings and limits: The generation probabilities recorded for non-shared clonotypes fell below those of clonotypes shared by all four donors.

Donors comprised only Caucasian adults living in Nashville, Tennessee. The assay ran at deep level. Several immunoSEQ plates held equal portions of the genomic DNA taken from each subset. Data came from immunoSEQ multiplex PCR; TCRdb stores just in-frame clones and leaves some out. Among more than 1,200,000 clones, 98% were seen once, and the ten largest hold 0.36%. There are 11 residues in the CDR3. Looked up from germline, CDR1 is SSHAT and CDR2 is FNYEAQ (reference sequence). V gene TRBV7-7 combines with J gene TRBJ2-5; 8 bases are shared with TRBD2. This clonotype originated in a man aged 25 to 45 in good health. The material sequenced was naive CD4+ T cells sorted from blood. As to subset: CD45RA+ positively selected. CDR3 loop: CASSGGETQYF. The DNA of the CDR3 is TGTGCTAGCAGCGGGGGTGAGACCCAGTACTTC.